The 2 T cell receptor beta chains given below trace back to one sample, sequenced in a study of cytomegalovirus exposure and HLA in healthy donors. In the PCR, 60 Vbeta and 13 Jbeta primers were used. Profiling relied on immunoSEQ multiplex PCR, and the TCRdb table lists in-frame clones only, not all of them. The sample contains 90,000 to 110,000 clones, 75% to 85% of which appear only once. The sample consisted of PBMCs. These receptors all come from a man younger than 40 in good health and CMV-seronegative.

The chain recombines TRBV7-7 with TRBJ1-6; unclear D gene. The V and J ends lost 5 bases and 8 bases respectively, with 10 bases between them. The length of the CDR3 is 13 residues. The germline gives CDR1 SSHAT, CDR2 FNYEAQ (reference sequence). The CDR3 here is CASSPNRDSPLHF. The CDR3 region has the DNA TGTGCCAGCAGCCCTAACAGAGATTCACCCCTCCACTTT.

The chain couples TRBV7-8 to TRBJ2-2, with D maybe TRBD1 (5 bases). V was pared by 2 bases and J by 0 bases, with 10 bases between. Germline V gene lookup returns CDR1 SGHVS and CDR2 FQNEAQ. CDR3 size: 16 residues. CDR3 residues: CASSLMSGSNTGELFF. The CDR3 bases are TGTGCCAGCAGCTTAATGTCAGGGTCGAACACCGGGGAGCTGTTTTTT.